One TCR beta chain is described in this entry. The record originates from a study of chemoradiotherapy in HPV16-positive cancers. About the study: Two HPV16-positive patients' cells yielded candidate HPV-specific clones and common motifs.

The germline gives CDR1 SGHVS, CDR2 FQNEAQ. J gave up 1 base and V 5 bases, and 6 bases lay outside the gene matches. The CDR3 is made up of 16 amino acids. Method: immunoSEQ multiplex PCR; TCRdb's copy keeps in-frame clones and lacks some. The sample consists of 1,500 to 2,000 clones, 80% to 90% of them appearing once. Sample: tumor tissue, taken from a patient who underwent chemoradiotherapy. This sequence was found in a human donor with HPV-associated anogenital cancer. J is TRBJ1-5 and V is TRBV7-8, with 9 bases matching TRBD1. CDR3 residues: CASSPTGGGSNQPQHF. For the CDR3, the DNA is TGTGCCAGCAGCCCGACAGGGGGGGGGAGCAATCAGCCCCAGCATTTT. The complete variable domain, with remaining parts taken from reference TRBV7-8 and TRBJ1-5, reads GAGVSQSPRYKVAKRGQDVALRCDPISGHVSLFWYQQALGQGPEFLTYFQNEAQLDKSGLPSDRFFAERPEGSVSTLKIQRTQQEDSAVYLCASSPTGGGSNQPQHFGDGTRLSIL.